The clone carrying this T cell receptor (beta chain) has more than one count but fewer than ten. Its specificity is unknown. These data originate in a study of blood T cells in healthy people across ages. Study conclusions and caveats: Per million T cells, TCR beta diversity dropped roughly linearly as age increased. Long-lived donors exceeded aged donors in naive CD4+ cells and diversity.

Through a sample-barcoded 5' primer and a J-beta primer mix, a second PCR was run for roughly 6 to 12 cycles. From the 5' RACE reads, TCRdb called clonotypes with MiXCR, one entry per CDR3 protein. The table lists fewer than 750,000 distinct CDR3 sequences, more than 45% of them singletons. The CDR3 spans 13 residues. Trimming stripped 4 bases from V and 3 bases from J, with 6 bases between. Germline V gene sequence: CDR1 SGHVS, CDR2 FNYEAQ. Each donor supplied 7.5 to 10 milliliters of peripheral blood. The amount of total RNA extracted per sample was at least 6 micrograms. The rearrangement links TRBV7-6 to TRBJ2-2; D gene ambiguous. This receptor was identified in an elderly woman in good health. Material for sequencing was blood. The CDR3 DNA follows: TGTGCCAGCAGCTCGGGTTACACCGGGGAGCTGTTTTTT. Its protein product is CASSSGYTGELFF. Complete variable domain (other parts from reference TRBV7-6 and TRBJ2-2): GAGVSQSPRYKVTKRGQDVALRCDPISGHVSLYWYRQALGQGPEFLTYFNYEAQQDKSGLPNDRFSAERPEGSISTLTIQRTEQRDSAMYRCASSSGYTGELFFGEGSRLTVL.